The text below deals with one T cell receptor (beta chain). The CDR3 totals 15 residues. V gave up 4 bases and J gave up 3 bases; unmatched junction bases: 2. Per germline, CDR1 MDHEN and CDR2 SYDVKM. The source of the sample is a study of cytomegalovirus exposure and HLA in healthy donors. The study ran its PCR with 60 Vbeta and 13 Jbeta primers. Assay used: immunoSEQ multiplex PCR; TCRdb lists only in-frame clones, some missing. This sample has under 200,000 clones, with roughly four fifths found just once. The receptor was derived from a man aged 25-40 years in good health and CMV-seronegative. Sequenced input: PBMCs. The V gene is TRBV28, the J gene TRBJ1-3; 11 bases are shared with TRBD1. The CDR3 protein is CASSSDRGLGNTIYF. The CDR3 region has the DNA TGTGCCAGCAGTTCGGACAGGGGGCTTGGAAACACCATATATTTT.